This TCR beta chain is from a study of T cell responses to AZD1222 COVID-19 vaccine. The CDR3 has 14 residues. The V end was cut by 4 bases, the J end by 0 bases, with 11 bases between. Per the germline V gene, CDR1 is SGHRS and CDR2 is YFSETQ. Sequenced by immunoSEQ multiplex PCR; TCRdb stores in-frame clones only, minus some. The sample contains tens of thousands of clones, around 84% of which appear only once. The TCR was taken from an adult in good health. The rearrangement links TRBV5-1 to TRBJ2-7, with D uncertain. Material: peripheral blood, obtained on day 0 of AZD1222 vaccination. CDR3 bases: TGCGCCAGCAGCCTACAGTCCAGCTCCTACGAGCAGTACTTC. Amino acid sequence: CASSLQSSSYEQYF.